A few counts support the clone carrying this T cell receptor (beta chain). The data were taken from a study of OX40 agonist ivuxolimab in advanced cancers. Produced via immunoSEQ multiplex PCR; TCRdb's table is partial and in-frame only. Of roughly 60,000 clones listed, approximately 87% were seen once; the top ten hold about 5.1%. Trimming removed 4 bases at V and 1 base at J, with 13 bases between. This CDR3 is built from 15 residues. Sample: CD4+ or CD8+ T cells sorted from blood, taken in a trial of the OX40 agonist ivuxolimab. The J gene is TRBJ2-5, the V gene TRBV23-1; D remains ambiguous. TRBV23-1 has ORF status, its function being uncertain. This TCR came from an adult with an advanced solid tumor such as melanoma, head and neck, liver or kidney cancer. The CDR3 bases are TGCGCCAGCAGTCCCCCGGGTCCCCCCCAAGAGACCCAGTACTTC. Encoded protein: CASSPPGPPQETQYF.